This is a list of T cell receptor beta chains from one sample in a study of shared clonotypes between healthy human individuals. Clones were read by immunoSEQ multiplex PCR, and TCRdb kept only the in-frame ones, dropping some. The table includes approximately 980,000 clones, about 80% detected once. What was sequenced was memory CD4+ T cells sorted from blood. The source of these receptors is a young man in good health. The CDR3 runs from the conserved cysteine through the conserved F or W. Each record gives: V gene, J gene, D gene, clone size, CDR3 protein, CDR3 DNA. A D gene is named only where the DNA matches it firmly. Only part of the rows carry a size: once, few, many, or a class if the clone is expanded.

TRBV11-2	TRBJ2-7	-	-	CASSLDARVSEQYF	TGTGCCAGCAGCTTAGACGCCAGGGTGAGCGAGCAGTACTTC
TRBV7-2	TRBJ2-7	TRBD2	-	CASSSGLAGIYEQYF	TGTGCCAGCAGCTCCGGACTAGCGGGTATCTACGAGCAGTACTTC
TRBV11-2	TRBJ1-3	-	-	CASSVSSNTIYF	TGTGCCAGCAGCGTATCATCCAACACCATATATTTT
TRBV27	TRBJ2-2	-	few	CASSPRTTAGGELFF	TGTGCCAGCAGTCCTAGGACAACCGCTGGAGGGGAGCTGTTTTTT
TRBV5-4	TRBJ1-4	-	once	CASSLRGVTTNEKLFF	TGTGCCAGCAGCTTGAGGGGGGTAACAACTAATGAAAAACTGTTTTTT
TRBV10-3	TRBJ2-6	TRBD1	-	CAISRGPGANVLTF	TGTGCCATCAGTAGGGGGCCCGGGGCCAACGTCCTGACTTTC
TRBV5-1	TRBJ2-3	-	few	CASSQSTAGDTQYF	TGCGCCAGCAGCCAGTCGACAGCAGGAGATACGCAGTATTTT
TRBV4-1	TRBJ1-1	-	few	CASSQVEAGKAFF	TGCGCCAGCAGCCAAGTCGAGGCAGGAAAAGCTTTCTTT
TRBV7-2	TRBJ2-2	-	few	CASSLVAPNTGELFF	TGTGCCAGCAGCTTAGTTGCGCCTAACACCGGGGAGCTGTTTTTT
TRBV5-8	TRBJ2-3	TRBD2	few	CASSSSGGAADTQYF	TGTGCCAGCAGCTCTAGCGGGGGGGCCGCAGATACGCAGTATTTT
TRBV30	TRBJ2-1	TRBD1	-	CACSFQGAVSEQFF	TGTGCCTGTTCCTTCCAGGGGGCTGTTAGTGAGCAGTTCTTC
TRBV7-7	TRBJ2-2	-	-	CASSPGDTGELFF	TGTGCTAGCAGCCCAGGGGACACCGGGGAGCTGTTTTTT
TRBV7-2	TRBJ2-3	-	-	CASSLFRSSTDTQYF	TGTGCCAGCAGCTTATTCCGTTCTAGCACAGATACGCAGTATTTT
TRBV18	TRBJ2-7	TRBD2	-	CASSTTSGGTYEQYF	TGTGCCAGCTCAACAACTAGCGGGGGCACCTACGAGCAGTACTTC
TRBV10-3	TRBJ1-1	-	-	CAISESQINTEAFF	TGTGCCATCAGTGAGTCCCAGATTAACACTGAAGCTTTCTTT
TRBV6-5	TRBJ2-2	-	-	CASSSFSGRNTGELFF	TGTGCCAGCAGTTCGTTTTCGGGGCGCAACACCGGGGAGCTGTTTTTT
TRBV6-5	TRBJ1-5	TRBD1	-	CASSKLGTGDQPQHF	TGTGCCAGCAGTAAACTCGGGACAGGGGATCAGCCCCAGCATTTT
TRBV7-6	TRBJ2-2	TRBD2	once	CASSPGGAGGGTGELFF	TGTGCCAGCAGCCCTGGGGGAGCGGGAGGAGGTACCGGGGAGCTGTTTTTT
TRBV21-1	TRBJ2-1	-	-	CASSKRRGVSYNEQFF	TGTGCCAGCAGCAAAAGGCGCGGGGTTTCTTACAATGAGCAGTTCTTC
TRBV10-3	TRBJ1-3	-	-	CAISEGSGNTIYF	TGTGCCATCAGTGAAGGCTCTGGAAACACCATATATTTT
TRBV6-6	TRBJ1-5	-	few	CASSYTRVGNQPQHF	TGTGCCAGCAGTTATACCAGGGTGGGCAATCAGCCCCAGCATTTT
TRBV7-2	TRBJ2-7	-	-	CASSLKVERNEQYF	TGTGCCAGCAGCTTAAAAGTAGAGCGGAACGAGCAGTACTTC
TRBV27	TRBJ2-5	-	-	CASRARSQETQYF	TGTGCCAGCAGGGCCAGGTCCCAAGAGACCCAGTACTTC
TRBV10-2	TRBJ1-2	-	few	CASSELQGRGYTF	TGCGCCAGCAGTGAATTACAGGGACGCGGCTACACCTTC
TRBV28	TRBJ2-6	-	-	CASSLRGGGANVLTF	TGTGCCAGCAGTTTAAGGGGAGGTGGGGCCAACGTCCTGACTTTC
TRBV28	TRBJ1-5	-	-	CASRMRGLLNQPQHF	TGTGCCAGCAGGATGCGGGGACTCCTCAATCAGCCCCAGCATTTT
TRBV13	TRBJ1-6	TRBD1	once	CASSPGTGNSPLHF	TGTGCCAGCAGTCCCGGGACAGGGAATTCACCCCTCCACTTT
TRBV7-2	TRBJ1-3	-	-	CASSLPGRAGNTIYF	TGTGCCAGCAGCTTACCCGGTCGAGCTGGAAACACCATATATTTT
TRBV7-8	TRBJ1-1	-	-	CASSLEEGRGATEAFF	TGTGCCAGCAGCTTAGAAGAGGGTAGGGGGGCTACTGAAGCTTTCTTT
TRBV9	TRBJ2-1	TRBD1	-	CASSVPKGQGTSNEQFF	TGTGCCAGCAGCGTACCAAAAGGACAGGGGACGTCCAATGAGCAGTTCTTC
TRBV6-1	TRBJ1-1	-	-	CASSYHSSEAFF	TGTGCCAGCAGTTATCACTCATCTGAAGCTTTCTTT
TRBV7-2	TRBJ2-5	-	once	CASSLLTVRGETQYF	TGTGCCAGCAGCTTACTCACAGTAAGGGGAGAGACCCAGTACTTC